This entry lists 18 T cell receptor beta chains sequenced from one sample in a study of cytomegalovirus exposure and HLA in healthy donors. The assay was immunoSEQ multiplex PCR, and TCRdb's table has in-frame clones only and misses some. The sample holds over 60,000 clones, 90% to 95% seen once. The sequenced material came from PBMCs. These receptors were collected from a man aged 18 to 29 in good health and CMV-seropositive.

The chain has TRBV9 and TRBJ1-3, with D possibly matching TRBD1 (6 bases). Germline CDR1 is SGDLS and CDR2 is YYNGEE. The CDR3 contains 16 residues. Trimming took 5 bases from V and 0 from J, leaving 15 bases between them. Written as DNA, the CDR3 is TGTGCCAGCAGTTTCCCCGGGACACACTCTGGAAACACCATATATTTT. It specifies CASSFPGTHSGNTIYF.

The chain is built from TRBV4-1 and TRBJ1-4; D is ambiguous. CDR1 is MGHRA and CDR2 is YSYEKL in the germline V gene. V gave up 1 base and J gave up 6 bases, with 6 bases separating them. The CDR3 totals 13 residues. CDR3 sequence (DNA): TGCGCCAGCAGCCAAGTACAAGATGAAAAACTGTTTTTT. Translated: CASSQVQDEKLFF.

This clone came up once. This chain uses TRBV6-5 with TRBJ1-2, with D uncertain. Germline V gene sequence: CDR1 MNHEY, CDR2 SVGAGI. V was pared by 2 bases and J by 1 base, with 14 bases between. The CDR3 is made up of 16 amino acids. The CDR3 protein is CASSYTKKRGNYGYTF. The CDR3 DNA sequence: TGTGCCAGCAGTTACACAAAAAAACGGGGTAACTATGGCTACACCTTC.

The J gene is TRBJ1-4, the V gene TRBV27, with D unclear. The CDR3 covers 14 residues. Germline V gene data show CDR1 as MNHEY and CDR2 as SMNVEV (reference sequence). V was trimmed by 5 bases and J by 4 bases, leaving 11 bases between them. In DNA, the CDR3 is TGTGCCAGCAGTCTGAGGGTGATTAATGAAAAACTGTTTTTT. Translation gives CASSLRVINEKLFF.

The rearrangement links TRBV6-4 to TRBJ1-4; 10 bases are a match to TRBD1. There are 20 residues in the CDR3. Germline values: CDR1 MRHNA, CDR2 SNTAGT. V was clipped by 7 bases and J by 7 bases; unmatched bases: 24. As DNA, the CDR3 is TGTGCCAGCACGACAGGGGGCCCTCCCTCGATCGACTTGCTGTGTGAAAAACTGTTTTTT. Protein product: CASTTGGPPSIDLLCEKLFF.

The chain recombines TRBV7-2 with TRBJ2-7; no firm D call. V was pared by 4 bases and J by 5 bases, with 12 bases between. This CDR3 is built from 13 residues. CDR1 and CDR2 from the germline V gene are SGHTA and FQGNSA. The CDR3 bases are TGTGCCAGCAGCTCCCCGGAGAGCCACGAGCAGTACTTC. Protein: CASSSPESHEQYF.

This clone is a singleton in its sample. The V gene is TRBV2, the J gene TRBJ1-1; D not resolved. This CDR3 has 14 residues. The germline V gene has CDR1 SNHLY and CDR2 FYNNEI. V was clipped by 1 base and J by 5 bases, with 11 bases between them. The CDR3, as DNA: TGTGCCAGCAGTGAAGACCCGAGGGCGACTGAAGCTTTCTTT. Translating gives CASSEDPRATEAFF.

The rearrangement links TRBV25-1 to TRBJ2-5, with a weak D call TRBD1 (6 bases). The CDR3 is 15 residues long. Germline CDR1 is MGHDK and CDR2 is SYGVNS. The V and J ends lost 1 base and 0 bases respectively, with 9 bases between them. The CDR3: CASSELRGYQETQYF. In DNA, the CDR3 is TGTGCCAGCAGTGAATTAAGGGGGTACCAAGAGACCCAGTACTTC. Full variable domain (remainder filled in from reference TRBV25-1 and TRBJ2-5): EADIYQTPRYLVIGTGKKITLECSQTMGHDKMYWYQQDPGMELHLIHYSYGVNSTEKGDLSSESTVSRIRTEHFPLTLESARPSHTSQYLCASSELRGYQETQYFGPGTRLLVL.

This rearrangement joins TRBV4-1 to TRBJ1-1; D unresolved. Germline V gene data show CDR1 as MGHRA and CDR2 as YSYEKL. Trimming took 2 bases from V and 0 from J, leaving 10 bases between them. This CDR3 is built from 15 residues. The CDR3 sequence is CASSQPYSLNTEAFF. The CDR3 region has the DNA TGCGCCAGCAGCCAACCTTACAGTTTGAACACTGAAGCTTTCTTT.

The chain uses TRBV4-3 and TRBJ2-2; 10 bases align to TRBD2. V trimming: 3 bases; J trimming: 5 bases; junction bases outside the gene matches: 6. Per germline, CDR1 LGHNA and CDR2 YSLEER. The CDR3 is 16 residues long. The CDR3 DNA is TGCGCCAGCAGCCAGGGCACTAGCGGGGTGACCGGGGAGCTGTTTTTT. Amino acid sequence: CASSQGTSGVTGELFF.

This chain uses TRBV7-6 with TRBJ2-1; 11 nucleotides line up with TRBD2. V shed 10 bases, J shed 8 bases, and the junction held 16 bases outside the gene matches. Germline V gene sequence: CDR1 SGHVS, CDR2 FNYEAQ. The CDR3 sequence is 16 residues long. The CDR3 DNA is TGTGCCACCCCCGATCCTCTAGCGGGGGGCCAGGATGAGCAGTTCTTC. Residues: CATPDPLAGGQDEQFF.

The chain combines TRBV6-6 with TRBJ2-7, with unresolved D. The germline CDR1 and CDR2 sequences are MNHNY and SVGAGI (reference sequence). V lost 0 bases to trimming and J lost 4 bases, with 7 bases between them. The CDR3 is 13 amino acids. CDR3 loop: CASSYSFGYEQYF. CDR3 coding DNA: TGTGCCAGCAGTTACTCGTTCGGGTACGAGCAGTACTTC.

This rearrangement joins TRBV13 to TRBJ2-5; 11 nucleotides line up with TRBD1. Germline values: CDR1 PRHDT, CDR2 FYEKMQ (reference sequence). With V trimmed by 1 base and J by 5 bases, 6 bases remained unmatched. This CDR3 has 16 amino acids. CDR3 amino acids: CASSLVGQGAVETQYF. CDR3 sequence (DNA): TGTGCCAGCAGCTTAGTAGGACAGGGGGCGGTGGAGACCCAGTACTTC.

This clone was seen a handful of times. The V call is TRBV18, the J call TRBJ2-5, with TRBD1 as a possible D gene (6 bases). Trimming cost V 0 bases and J 3 bases, with 11 bases left between them. The germline gives CDR1 KGHSH, CDR2 LQKENI. The CDR3 loop spans 15 amino acids. CDR3 nucleotides: TGTGCCAGCTCACCACCGGACAGCCACGAAGAGACCCAGTACTTC. As protein: CASSPPDSHEETQYF. The complete variable domain, with remaining parts taken from reference TRBV18 and TRBJ2-5, reads NAGVMQNPRHLVRRRGQEARLRCSPMKGHSHVYWYRQLPEEGLKFMVYLQKENIIDESGMPKERFSAEFPKEGPSILRIQQVVRGDSAAYFCASSPPDSHEETQYFGPGTRLLVL.

The chain combines TRBV7-2 with TRBJ2-1; 8 bases line up with TRBD2. The germline gives CDR1 SGHTA, CDR2 FQGNSA. V lost 7 bases and J lost 5; bases outside the gene matches: 7. CDR3 size: 14 residues. The DNA of the CDR3 is TGTGCCAGCACCCAAGGGCGGGAGGACAATGAGCAGTTCTTC. This gives the protein CASTQGREDNEQFF.

The rearrangement links TRBV28 to TRBJ2-7; D not resolved. Deletions cut 4 bases from V and 4 bases from J, with 14 bases between. CDR1 and CDR2 (germline): MDHEN, SYDVKM. This CDR3 is built from 14 residues. CDR3 amino acids: CASSSPQTGYEQYF. The DNA for the CDR3 is TGTGCCAGCAGTTCCCCTCAAACCGGTTACGAGCAGTACTTC.

The chain links TRBV27 to TRBJ1-1; D not resolved. This CDR3 is built from 14 residues. Between the trimmed V and J ends, which lost 3 bases and 1 base, there was a span of 9 bases. In germline, CDR1 is MNHEY, CDR2 SMNVEV (reference sequence). The CDR3: CASSLAGTNTEAFF. DNA for the CDR3: TGTGCCAGCAGTTTGGCAGGAACGAACACTGAAGCTTTCTTT.

The V gene is TRBV10-3, the J gene TRBJ2-4, with D possibly TRBD2 on 5 matching bases. V lost 3 bases and J 0 bases, leaving 9 bases between the germline ends. Germline-derived CDR1 and CDR2 are ENHRY and SYGVKD. The CDR3 consists of 15 residues. CDR3 amino acids: CAISDQLEAKNIQYF. CDR3 coding DNA: TGTGCCATCAGTGACCAACTAGAAGCCAAAAACATTCAGTACTTC.